This TCR beta chain was sequenced in a study of control samples from healthy donors and cancer patients. Clones were sequenced by immunoSEQ multiplex PCR, and TCRdb holds only the in-frame ones, with some missing. The repertoire consists of under 130,000 clones, with about four fifths occurring once and the leading ten covering about 12%. This CDR3 contains 16 residues. V was clipped by 2 bases and J by 5 bases; unmatched bases: 6. From germline, CDR1 is KGHDR and CDR2 SFDVKD. This sequence joins TRBV24-1 and TRBJ2-1; TRBD1 matches 9 bases. The receptor was isolated from a woman between 50 and 59 years old in good health. Specimen: blood. CDR3 DNA: TGTGCCACCAGTGATTCCGGGACAGGGACCAACAATGAGCAGTTCTTC. Translation: CATSDSGTGTNNEQFF.